The 2 T cell receptor beta chains below were found in one sample sequenced in a study of blood T cell repertoires in COVID-19. Repertoires were generated with immunoSEQ multiplex PCR, while TCRdb's copy carries only in-frame clones and drops some. Of about 220,000 clones in the sample, roughly 90% are singletons; the top ten hold about 2.4%. Material for sequencing was PBMCs or T cells enriched from blood (not recorded which). These receptors all come from a woman aged 30 to 39 who had recovered from COVID-19.

The rearrangement links TRBV4-1 to TRBJ1-2; 8 nucleotides agree with TRBD1. Unmatched junction bases numbered 2, after V lost 1 base and J lost 4 bases. The V gene's germline CDR1 is MGHRA and CDR2 YSYEKL. The CDR3 covers 14 residues. CDR3 sequence (DNA): TGCGCCAGCAGCCAAGCACAGGGGGGCTATGGCTACACCTTC. It translates to CASSQAQGGYGYTF.

The table lists this clone with a count of one. This chain links TRBV7-9 with TRBJ2-1; 7 bases line up with TRBD1. The J segment lost 1 base and the V segment lost 5 bases, leaving 5 bases of the junction unmatched. The CDR3 has 15 residues. Germline V lookup: CDR1 SEHNR, CDR2 FQNEAQ (reference sequence). This CDR3 reads CASSRGGSSYNEQFF. The CDR3, as DNA: TGTGCCAGCAGCCGAGGGGGCTCGTCCTACAATGAGCAGTTCTTC. The whole variable domain, filled in from reference TRBV7-9 and TRBJ2-1, reads DTGVSQNPRHKITKRGQNVTFRCDPISEHNRLYWYRQTLGQGPEFLTYFQNEAQLEKSRLLSDRFSAERPKGSFSTLEIQRTEQGDSAMYLCASSRGGSSYNEQFFGPGTRLTVL.